The 3 T cell receptor beta chains presented below share a single source sample, sequenced in a study of CD8+CD57+ T cells in acquired aplastic anemia. CDR3 and TCR beta VDJ profiling relied on genomic DNA as the template. Each CDR3 protein gets one entry after TCRdb re-called the reads with MiXCR. The table lists about 400,000 distinct CDR3 sequences, just under 70% of them singletons, with under 5% in the top ten. Input material: sorted CD4+, CD8+, or CD8+CD57+ T cells (not recorded which) from PBMCs. These receptors originate from a human donor in good health, serving as a control.

The chain couples TRBV20-1 to TRBJ2-5; D remains unclear. Germline V gene lookup returns CDR1 DFQATT and CDR2 SNEGSKA (reference sequence). V was trimmed by 7 bases and J by 5 bases, leaving 20 bases between them. CDR3 size: 14 residues. CDR3 coding DNA: TGCAGTGTTATTTCGTGGCTACCGGGTGAGACCCAGTACTTC. It codes for CSVISWLPGETQYF.

This clonotype was recorded at least ten times. The CDR3 is CASSPLGIRSDNEQFF. For the CDR3, the DNA is TGCGCCAGCAGCCCCTTGGGTATTCGGTCAGACAATGAGCAGTTCTTC. The chain recombines TRBV4-1 with TRBJ2-1; D unclear. Trimming took off 4 bases at V and 5 bases at J, with 18 bases between the two ends. Germline V gene lookup returns CDR1 MGHRA and CDR2 YSYEKL. The CDR3 runs 16 residues.

This sequence joins TRBV20-1 and TRBJ2-2; perhaps TRBD1 as D (5 bases). Germline V gene sequence: CDR1 DFQATT, CDR2 SNEGSKA (reference sequence). The CDR3 contains 13 residues. V shed 0 bases and J shed 9 bases, with 11 bases lying between them. CDR3 residues: CSARDRSGWELFF. The CDR3 DNA follows: TGCAGTGCTAGAGACAGGTCAGGGTGGGAGCTGTTTTTT.